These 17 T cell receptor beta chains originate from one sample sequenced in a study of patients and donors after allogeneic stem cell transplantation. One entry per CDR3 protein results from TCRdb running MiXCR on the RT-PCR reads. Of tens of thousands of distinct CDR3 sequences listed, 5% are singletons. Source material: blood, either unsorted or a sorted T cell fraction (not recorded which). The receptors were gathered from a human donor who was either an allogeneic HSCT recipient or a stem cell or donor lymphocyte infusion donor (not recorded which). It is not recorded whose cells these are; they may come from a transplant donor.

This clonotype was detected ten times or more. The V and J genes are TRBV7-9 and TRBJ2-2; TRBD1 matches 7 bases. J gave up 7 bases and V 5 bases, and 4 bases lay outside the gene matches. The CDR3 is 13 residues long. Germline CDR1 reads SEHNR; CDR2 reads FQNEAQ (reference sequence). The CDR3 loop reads CASSTGVGGELFF. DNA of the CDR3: TGTGCCAGCAGCACAGGGGTAGGCGGGGAGCTGTTTTTT. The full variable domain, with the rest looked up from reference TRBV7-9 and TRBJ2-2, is DTGVSQNPRHKITKRGQNVTFRCDPISEHNRLYWYRQTLGQGPEFLTYFQNEAQLEKSRLLSDRFSAERPKGSFSTLEIQRTEQGDSAMYLCASSTGVGGELFFGEGSRLTVL.

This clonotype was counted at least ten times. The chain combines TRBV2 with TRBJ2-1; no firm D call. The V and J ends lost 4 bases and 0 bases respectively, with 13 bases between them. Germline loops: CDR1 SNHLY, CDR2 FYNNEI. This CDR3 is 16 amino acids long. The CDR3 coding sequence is TGTGCCAGCAGTGTTCAAGCGCAGAGCTCCTACAATGAGCAGTTCTTC. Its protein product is CASSVQAQSSYNEQFF.

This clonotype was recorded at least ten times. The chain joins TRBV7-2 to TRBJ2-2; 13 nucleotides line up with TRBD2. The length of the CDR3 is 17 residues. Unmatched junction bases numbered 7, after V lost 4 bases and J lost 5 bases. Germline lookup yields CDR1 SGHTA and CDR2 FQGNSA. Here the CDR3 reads CASSSPGLAGVTGELFF. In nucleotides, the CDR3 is TGTGCCAGCAGCTCTCCCGGACTAGCGGGAGTAACCGGGGAGCTGTTTTTT.

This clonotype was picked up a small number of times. DNA of the CDR3: TGCAGTGCTAGGGGGCAGGTGGCAGATACGCAGTATTTT. As protein: CSARGQVADTQYF. This chain connects TRBV20-1 to TRBJ2-3; possible D gene TRBD1, 5 bases. V was clipped by 3 bases and J by 4 bases, with 11 bases between them. The CDR3 has 13 residues. Germline V CDR1 and CDR2: DFQATT, SNEGSKA (reference sequence).

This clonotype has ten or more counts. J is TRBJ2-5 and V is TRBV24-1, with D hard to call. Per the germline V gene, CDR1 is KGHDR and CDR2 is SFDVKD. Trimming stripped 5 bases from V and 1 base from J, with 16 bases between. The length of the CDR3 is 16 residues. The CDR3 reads CATSAPRPPSQETQYF. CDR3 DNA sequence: TGTGCCACCAGTGCTCCGAGGCCGCCCAGCCAAGAGACCCAGTACTTC.

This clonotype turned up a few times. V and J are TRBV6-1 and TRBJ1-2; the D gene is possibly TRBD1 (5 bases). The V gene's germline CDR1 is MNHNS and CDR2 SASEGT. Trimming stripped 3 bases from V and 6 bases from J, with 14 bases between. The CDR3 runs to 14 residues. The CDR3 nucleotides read TGTGCCAGCAGTGATCGGGGCGCGTATGATGGCTACACCTTC. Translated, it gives CASSDRGAYDGYTF.

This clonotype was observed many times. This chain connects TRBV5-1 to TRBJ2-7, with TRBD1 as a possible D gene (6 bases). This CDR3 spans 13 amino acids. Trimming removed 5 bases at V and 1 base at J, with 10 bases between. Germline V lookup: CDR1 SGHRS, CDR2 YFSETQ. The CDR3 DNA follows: TGCGCCAGCAGTGCAGGACAGTCCTACGAGCAGTACTTC. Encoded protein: CASSAGQSYEQYF. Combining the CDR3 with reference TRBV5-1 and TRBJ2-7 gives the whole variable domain KAGVTQTPRYLIKTRGQQVTLSCSPISGHRSVSWYQQTPGQGLQFLFEYFSETQRNKGNFPGRFSGRQFSNSRSEMNVSTLELGDSALYLCASSAGQSYEQYFGPGTRLTVT.

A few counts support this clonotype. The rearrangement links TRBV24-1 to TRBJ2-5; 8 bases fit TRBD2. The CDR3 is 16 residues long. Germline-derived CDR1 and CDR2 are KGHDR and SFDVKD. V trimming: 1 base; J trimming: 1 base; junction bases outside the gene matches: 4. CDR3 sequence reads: CATSDFGGAAQETQYF. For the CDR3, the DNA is TGTGCCACCAGTGATTTCGGGGGGGCAGCCCAAGAGACCCAGTACTTC.

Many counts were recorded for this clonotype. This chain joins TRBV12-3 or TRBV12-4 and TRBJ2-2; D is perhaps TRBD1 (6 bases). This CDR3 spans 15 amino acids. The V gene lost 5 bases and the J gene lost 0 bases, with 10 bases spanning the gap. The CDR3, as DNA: TGTGCCAGCAGTCAAACAGGGACGAACACCGGGGAGCTGTTTTTT. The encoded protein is CASSQTGTNTGELFF.

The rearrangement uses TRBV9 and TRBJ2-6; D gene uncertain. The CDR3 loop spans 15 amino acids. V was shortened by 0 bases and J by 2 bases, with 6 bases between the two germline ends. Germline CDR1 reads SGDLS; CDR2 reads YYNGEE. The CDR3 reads CASSVVVAGANVLTF. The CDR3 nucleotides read TGTGCCAGCAGCGTAGTGGTAGCTGGGGCCAACGTCCTGACTTTC.

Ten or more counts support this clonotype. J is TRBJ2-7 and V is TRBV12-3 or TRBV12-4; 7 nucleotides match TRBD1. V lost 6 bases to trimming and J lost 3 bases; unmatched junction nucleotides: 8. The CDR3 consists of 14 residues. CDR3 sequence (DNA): TGTGCCAGCAGCCCTACGGACAGGCGCTACGAGCAGTACTTC. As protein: CASSPTDRRYEQYF.

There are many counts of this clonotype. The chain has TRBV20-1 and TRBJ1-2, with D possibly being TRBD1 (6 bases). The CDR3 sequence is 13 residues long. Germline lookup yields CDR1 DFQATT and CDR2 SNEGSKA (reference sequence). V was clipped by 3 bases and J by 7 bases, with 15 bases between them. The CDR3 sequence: CSARRSTGSGYTF. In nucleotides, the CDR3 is TGCAGTGCTAGGAGATCAACAGGGTCTGGCTACACCTTC.

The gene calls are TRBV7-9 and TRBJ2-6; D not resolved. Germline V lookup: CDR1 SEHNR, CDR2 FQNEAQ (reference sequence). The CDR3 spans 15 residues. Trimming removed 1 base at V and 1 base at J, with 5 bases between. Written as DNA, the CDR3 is TGTGCCAGCAGCTTAGGGGCATCTGGGGCCAACGTCCTGACTTTC. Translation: CASSLGASGANVLTF.

As DNA, the CDR3 is TGCAGTGCTGACACCTTGCGGAATACCTACGAGCAGTACTTC. Its protein product is CSADTLRNTYEQYF. The genes are TRBV20-1 and TRBJ2-7, with D unclear. Germline V CDR1 and CDR2: DFQATT, SNEGSKA (reference sequence). The CDR3 extends over 14 amino acids. V lost 5 bases to trimming and J lost 2 bases, with 16 bases between them.

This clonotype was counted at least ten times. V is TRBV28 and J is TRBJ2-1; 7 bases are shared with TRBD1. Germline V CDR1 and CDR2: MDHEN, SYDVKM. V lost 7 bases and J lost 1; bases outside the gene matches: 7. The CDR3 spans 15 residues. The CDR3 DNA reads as TGTGCCAGCACCCCCGGACAGGTTTCCTACAATGAGCAGTTCTTC. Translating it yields CASTPGQVSYNEQFF.

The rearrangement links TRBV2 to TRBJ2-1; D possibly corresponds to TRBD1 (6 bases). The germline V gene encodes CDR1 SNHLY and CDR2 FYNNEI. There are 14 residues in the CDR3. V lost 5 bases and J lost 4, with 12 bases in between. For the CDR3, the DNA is TGTGCCAGCAGTCCCAGGGGCCCATACAATGAGCAGTTCTTC. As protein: CASSPRGPYNEQFF. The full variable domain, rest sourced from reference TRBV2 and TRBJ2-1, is EPEVTQTPSHQVTQMGQEVILRCVPISNHLYFYWYRQILGQKVEFLVSFYNNEISEKSEIFDDQFSVERPDGSNFTLKIRSTKLEDSAMYFCASSPRGPYNEQFFGPGTRLTVL.

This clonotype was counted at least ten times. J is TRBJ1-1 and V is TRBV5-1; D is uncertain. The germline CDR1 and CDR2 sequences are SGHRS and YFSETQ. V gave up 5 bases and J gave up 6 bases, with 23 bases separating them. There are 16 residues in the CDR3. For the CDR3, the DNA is TGCGCCAGCAGACCATTCACCGGGAATTTTAGGGCTGAAGCTTTCTTT. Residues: CASRPFTGNFRAEAFF. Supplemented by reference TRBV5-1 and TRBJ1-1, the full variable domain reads KAGVTQTPRYLIKTRGQQVTLSCSPISGHRSVSWYQQTPGQGLQFLFEYFSETQRNKGNFPGRFSGRQFSNSRSEMNVSTLELGDSALYLCASRPFTGNFRAEAFFGQGTRLTVV.